This T cell receptor beta chain was sequenced for a study of vaccination and CD4 T cells after COVID-19. Cultured CD4+ T cell DNA was sequenced using the Oncomine TCR Beta short-read assay. A single record per CDR3 protein comes from TCRdb applying MiXCR to the PCR reads. Here the sample spans about 16,000 distinct CDR3 sequences, approximately 50% being singletons. Worth noting for this clonotype: Its cognate antigen is unknown.

Germline loops: CDR1 SGHRS, CDR2 YFSETQ. The CDR3 sequence is 14 residues long. V lost 1 base and J 4 bases, leaving 11 bases between the germline ends. Noted time point: late sampling 161 to 241 days after vaccination in a few convalescent patients. Treatment indicated: approximately nine-day PBMC culture with coronavirus spike peptide pools or control peptides (ViraFEST assay). Sample: CD4+ T cells from blood, cultured in vitro, taken about 7 months after SARS-CoV-2 vaccination. The chain uses TRBV5-1 and TRBJ1-1; D is undetermined. This receptor was taken from a human donor who had recovered from COVID-19. The CDR3, as DNA: TGCGCCAGCAGCTTGTCTGTCGAGGGCACTGAAGCTTTCTTT. This codes for CASSLSVEGTEAFF.